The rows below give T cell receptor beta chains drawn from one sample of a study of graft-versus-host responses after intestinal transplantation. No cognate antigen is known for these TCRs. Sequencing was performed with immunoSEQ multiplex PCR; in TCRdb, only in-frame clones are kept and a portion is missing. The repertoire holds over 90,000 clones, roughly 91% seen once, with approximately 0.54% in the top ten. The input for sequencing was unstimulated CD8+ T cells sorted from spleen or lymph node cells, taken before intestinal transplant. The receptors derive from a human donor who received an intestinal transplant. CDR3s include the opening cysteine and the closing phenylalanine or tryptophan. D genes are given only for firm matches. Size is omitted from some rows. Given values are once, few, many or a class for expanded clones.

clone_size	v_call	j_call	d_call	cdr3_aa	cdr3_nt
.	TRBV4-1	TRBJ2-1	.	CASRESDRRSYNEQFF	TGCGCCAGCAGAGAATCGGACAGACGCTCCTACAATGAGCAGTTCTTC
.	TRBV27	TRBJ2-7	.	CASKGSPTYEQYF	TGTGCCAGCAAAGGTAGCCCAACCTACGAGCAGTACTTC
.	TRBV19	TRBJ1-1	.	CASTHGATEAFF	TGTGCCAGTACCCATGGGGCCACTGAAGCTTTCTTT
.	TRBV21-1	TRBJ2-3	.	CASSKATSGGPTDTQYF	TGTGCCAGCAGCAAAGCGACTAGCGGGGGACCAACAGATACGCAGTATTTT
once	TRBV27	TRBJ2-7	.	CASSLTGSSYEQYF	TGTGCCAGCAGTTTGACAGGCAGCTCCTACGAGCAGTACTTC
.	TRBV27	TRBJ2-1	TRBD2	CASSLSTSGYNEQFF	TGTGCCAGCAGTTTATCGACTAGCGGATACAATGAGCAGTTCTTC
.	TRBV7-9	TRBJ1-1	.	CASSPGPVSTEAFF	TGTGCCAGCAGCCCGGGTCCTGTGTCCACTGAAGCTTTCTTT
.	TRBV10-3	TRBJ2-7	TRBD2	CAIKQAGGAYEQYF	TGTGCCATCAAACAAGCGGGAGGGGCCTACGAGCAGTACTTC
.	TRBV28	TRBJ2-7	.	CASSRDSSYEQYF	TGTGCCAGCAGCCGGGACTCGTCCTACGAGCAGTACTTC
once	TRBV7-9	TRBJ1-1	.	CASSLFAGSYTEAFF	TGTGCCAGCAGCTTATTTGCCGGGAGCTATACTGAAGCTTTCTTT
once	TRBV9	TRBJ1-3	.	CASTPQGRGNTIYF	TGTGCCAGCACTCCCCAGGGGAGAGGAAACACCATATATTTT
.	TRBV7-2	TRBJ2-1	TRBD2	CASSPLTGGLLNEQFF	TGTGCCAGCAGCCCCCTAACGGGAGGCCTACTCAATGAGCAGTTCTTC
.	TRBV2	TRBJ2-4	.	CASSGMSGPLAKNIQYF	TGTGCCAGCAGTGGCATGAGCGGACCTCTAGCCAAAAACATTCAGTACTTC
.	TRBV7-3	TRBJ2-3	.	CASSLGRGTQYF	TGTGCCAGCAGCTTAGGGCGGGGTACGCAGTATTTT
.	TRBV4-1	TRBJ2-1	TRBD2	CASSPLAGSSYNEQFF	TGCGCCAGCAGCCCCCTAGCGGGAAGCTCCTACAATGAGCAGTTCTTC
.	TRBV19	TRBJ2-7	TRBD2	CASSAASGTYEQYF	TGTGCCAGTAGTGCCGCTAGCGGAACCTACGAGCAGTACTTC
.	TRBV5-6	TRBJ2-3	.	CASSLAQGPGDTQYF	TGTGCCAGCAGCTTGGCCCAGGGGCCCGGAGATACGCAGTATTTT
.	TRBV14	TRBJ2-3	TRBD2	CASSRLTSGGGDTQYF	TGTGCCAGCAGCCGACTCACTAGCGGGGGAGGGGATACGCAGTATTTT
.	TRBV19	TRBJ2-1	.	CASSIPSQGGATREQFF	TGTGCCAGTAGTATCCCCTCTCAGGGGGGAGCTACGCGTGAGCAGTTCTTC
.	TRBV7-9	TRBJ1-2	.	CASSFGLLGYTF	TGTGCCAGCAGCTTTGGACTGCTCGGCTACACCTTC
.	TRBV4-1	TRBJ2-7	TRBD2	CASSYPGGGTSGSFYEQYF	TGCGCCAGCAGCTACCCGGGAGGAGGGACTAGCGGGAGTTTTTACGAGCAGTACTTC
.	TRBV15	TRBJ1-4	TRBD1	CATSRPGTGDEKLFF	TGTGCCACCAGCAGACCCGGGACAGGGGATGAAAAACTGTTTTTT
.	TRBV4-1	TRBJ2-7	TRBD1	CASSQGGPGQGTYEQYF	TGCGCCAGCAGCCAGGGGGGCCCGGGACAGGGCACCTACGAGCAGTACTTC
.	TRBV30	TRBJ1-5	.	CAWSRGGLGQPQHF	TGTGCCTGGAGTAGGGGTGGATTAGGGCAGCCCCAGCATTTT
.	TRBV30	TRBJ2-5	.	CAWRAGVQETQYF	TGTGCCTGGAGGGCCGGGGTTCAAGAGACCCAGTACTTC
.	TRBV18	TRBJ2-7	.	CASSPQKFWRGPQVVYEQYF	TGTGCCAGCTCACCACAAAAGTTTTGGCGGGGGCCCCAGGTGGTCTACGAGCAGTACTTC
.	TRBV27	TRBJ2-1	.	CASSPGPVEQFF	TGTGCCAGCAGCCCAGGCCCTGTTGAGCAGTTCTTC
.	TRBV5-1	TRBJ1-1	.	CASNRESEAFF	TGCGCCAGCAACAGGGAGAGTGAAGCTTTCTTT
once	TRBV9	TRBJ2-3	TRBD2	CASSLGTSGITDTQYF	TGTGCCAGCAGCCTCGGAACTAGCGGCATCACAGATACGCAGTATTTT
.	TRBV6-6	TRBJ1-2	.	CASSDSPGLWKGYTF	TGTGCCAGCAGTGACAGCCCGGGCCTCTGGAAGGGCTACACCTTC
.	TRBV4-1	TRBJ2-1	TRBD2	CASSPGDGTKGEEQFF	TGCGCCAGCAGCCCGGGGGACGGGACTAAGGGCGAGGAGCAGTTCTTC